The 19 T cell receptor beta chains in this list originate from one sample, sequenced in a study of vaccination and CD4 T cells after COVID-19. These receptors' antigens are unknown. Specified treatment: approximately nine-day PBMC culture with coronavirus spike peptide pools or control peptides (ViraFEST assay). Sequence data for DNA of cultured CD4+ T cells were generated by the Oncomine TCR Beta short-read assay. TCRdb re-derived calls from the PCR reads in MiXCR, one entry per CDR3 protein. The table records around 15,000 distinct CDR3 sequences, 30% of them present only once. Sequencing was done on a sample of cultured CD4+ T cells from blood. These receptors were obtained from a human donor with COVID-19.

This clonotype has just one count. The CDR3 protein is CASSPGGWEDTQYF. The CDR3 nucleotides are TGTGCCAGCTCCCCAGGGGGCTGGGAAGATACGCAGTATTTT. The V gene is TRBV18, the J gene TRBJ2-3; 8 bases fit TRBD1. Germline CDR1 reads KGHSH; CDR2 reads LQKENI. There are 14 residues in the CDR3. Trimming took 6 bases from V and 5 from J; bases not matched to a gene: 7.

The J gene is TRBJ2-1, the V gene TRBV14; TRBD1 or TRBD2 may be the D gene (6 bases each). Trimming removed 1 base from V and 9 bases from J, with 10 bases in between. In germline, CDR1 is SGHDN, CDR2 FVKESK. The CDR3 extends over 13 amino acids. CDR3 sequence (DNA): TGTGCCAGCAGCCAAGTAGGAGGGGGTGAGCAGTTCTTC. This codes for CASSQVGGGEQFF.

The CDR3 sequence: CASSGTWGAGQPQHF. The CDR3 bases are TGTGCCAGCAGTGGAACTTGGGGCGCGGGTCAGCCCCAGCATTTT. The J gene is TRBJ1-5, the V gene TRBV6-1; D may be TRBD1 (5 bases). CDR3 length equals 15 residues. V lost 4 bases and J lost 6, with 16 bases in between. From germline, CDR1 is MNHNS and CDR2 SASEGT.

The chain is built from TRBV6-1 and TRBJ2-1, with D unresolved. The end of the DNA is better explained by TRBJ2-7, so the J call may be wrong. The length of the CDR3 is 13 residues. Germline values: CDR1 MNHNS, CDR2 SASEGT. The DNA for the CDR3 is TGTGCCAGCAACCTACGGCTAGGCGACGAGCAGTACTTC. Protein sequence: CASNLRLGDEQYF.

The V call is TRBV7-2, the J call TRBJ2-1; D unresolved. CDR1 SGHTA and CDR2 FQGNSA come from the germline V gene. Trimming took 4 bases from V and 3 from J, leaving 13 bases between them. The CDR3 consists of 15 residues. The CDR3 region has the DNA TGTGCCAGCAGCTCTAGAGGTGGCAGCTACAATGAGCAGTTCTTC. Residues: CASSSRGGSYNEQFF.

This clonotype was detected a few times. J is TRBJ2-5 and V is TRBV7-8; 11 bases are shared with TRBD2. V shed 2 bases and J 4 bases; nucleotides not matched to a gene: 6. The CDR3 is 16 residues long. CDR1 SGHVS and CDR2 FQNEAQ come from the germline V gene. CDR3 bases: TGTGCCAGCAGCTTAAATAGCGGGGGGGCCGGAGAGACCCAGTACTTC. This sequence encodes CASSLNSGGAGETQYF.

This clonotype has more than one count but fewer than ten. The gene calls are TRBV7-2 and TRBJ1-6; 8 positions match TRBD1. Trimming removed 5 bases from V and 7 bases from J; junction bases left unmatched: 4. This CDR3 is 14 amino acids long. Germline lookup yields CDR1 SGHTA and CDR2 FQGNSA. The CDR3 sequence: CASSVTGGNSPLHF. In DNA, the CDR3 is TGTGCCAGCAGCGTTACAGGGGGGAATTCACCCCTCCACTTT.

This clonotype has just a few counts. The rearrangement uses TRBV30 and TRBJ1-1; D unclear. Trimming took off 5 bases at V and 0 bases at J, with 10 bases between the two ends. The CDR3 is 13 residues long. Germline values: CDR1 GTSNPN, CDR2 SVGIG (reference sequence). CDR3 region: CAWFRGMNTEAFF. DNA of the CDR3: TGTGCCTGGTTTAGAGGGATGAACACTGAAGCTTTCTTT.

This clonotype came up a few times. The rearrangement uses TRBV7-9 and TRBJ1-1, with 8 bases identical to TRBD1. The CDR3 has 18 residues. Trimming removed 2 bases from V and 2 bases from J; junction bases left unmatched: 13. Germline V gene sequence: CDR1 SEHNR, CDR2 FQNEAQ (reference sequence). CDR3 protein: CASSLLFGRGLPNTEAFF. CDR3 bases: TGTGCCAGCAGCTTATTATTTGGCAGGGGGCTCCCAAACACTGAAGCTTTCTTT.

This clonotype was detected a few times. The chain links TRBV19 to TRBJ2-5; 8 nucleotides align to TRBD1. Germline trimming cut 4 bases from V and 1 base from J; bases unmatched to any gene: 2. This CDR3 has 14 amino acids. CDR1 LNHDA and CDR2 SQIVND come from the germline V gene (reference sequence). The DNA for the CDR3 is TGTGCCAGTAGTAGGGACAGGCTCCAAGAGACCCAGTACTTC. Translation: CASSRDRLQETQYF.

This clonotype showed up just a few times. CDR3 region: CASSLRLILGDIANTGELFF. For the CDR3, the DNA is TGTGCCAGCAGTTTAAGGTTAATATTGGGGGACATAGCGAACACCGGGGAGCTGTTTTTT. The chain uses TRBV28 and TRBJ2-2; weak D call: TRBD1 (6 bases). The germline CDR1 and CDR2 sequences are MDHEN and SYDVKM. The CDR3 runs to 20 residues. The germline V and J ends were trimmed by 2 bases and 0 bases, with 22 bases remaining between them.

CDR3 residues: CASSQVGTSRGNSPLHF. The CDR3 nucleotides are TGCGCCAGCAGCCAAGTAGGGACATCCCGTGGGAATTCACCCCTCCACTTT. The chain uses TRBV4-3 and TRBJ1-6; possibly TRBD1 for D (6 bases). Germline CDR1 reads LGHNA; CDR2 reads YSLEER. V shed 1 base and J shed 7 bases, with 17 bases lying between them. The CDR3 spans 17 residues.

This chain connects TRBV11-1 to TRBJ2-5; no definite D call. Between the trimmed V and J ends, which lost 6 bases and 5 bases, there was a span of 7 bases. Looked up from germline, CDR1 is SGHAT and CDR2 is FQDESV (reference sequence). This CDR3 is 11 amino acids long. The CDR3 DNA reads TGTGCCAGCAGGTCCAGGGAGACCCAGTACTTC. Translation: CASRSRETQYF.

The table lists this clonotype with a few counts. V usage is TRBV7-2 and J usage is TRBJ2-7; TRBD2 aligns across 14 bases. The germline V gene has CDR1 SGHTA and CDR2 FQGNSA. Trimming cost V 5 bases and J 6 bases; bases outside gene matches: 9. CDR3 size: 16 residues. CDR3 protein: CASSPRLAGGVGEQYF. In nucleotides, the CDR3 is TGTGCCAGCAGCCCCCGACTAGCGGGGGGGGTAGGCGAGCAGTACTTC.

This clonotype was seen more than once but under ten times. V gene TRBV5-4 combines with J gene TRBJ1-6, with D tentatively TRBD1 (6 bases). In germline, CDR1 is SGHNT, CDR2 YYREEE (reference sequence). The CDR3 covers 15 residues. Trimming shortened V by 4 bases and J by 7 bases, and 15 bases separated the two germline ends. The CDR3 region is CASSQNQGKNSPLHF. In nucleotides, the CDR3 is TGTGCCAGCAGCCAGAATCAGGGGAAAAATTCACCCCTCCACTTT.

In this sample, this clonotype turned up a few times. The V gene is TRBV19, the J gene TRBJ1-6, with 7 bases that match TRBD1. CDR1 is LNHDA, CDR2 SQIVND, per germline (reference sequence). The CDR3 spans 16 residues. V trimming: 3 bases; J trimming: 6 bases; junction bases outside the gene matches: 8. In DNA, the CDR3 is TGTGCCAGTAGTATCTTTTACCGGGACAGTAATTCACCCCTCCACTTT. Residues: CASSIFYRDSNSPLHF.

V gene TRBV7-9 combines with J gene TRBJ2-2; 14 positions match TRBD2. V shed 2 bases and J 5 bases; nucleotides not matched to a gene: 7. The CDR3 spans 18 residues. The germline V gene has CDR1 SEHNR and CDR2 FQNEAQ (reference sequence). This CDR3 is CASSLTGLAGAGTGELFF. Written as DNA, the CDR3 is TGTGCCAGCAGCTTAACGGGACTAGCGGGAGCGGGGACCGGGGAGCTGTTTTTT.

The chain uses TRBV28 and TRBJ1-2; D ambiguous. V was cut by 3 bases and J by 5 bases, with 7 bases left in between. Per germline, CDR1 MDHEN and CDR2 SYDVKM. The CDR3 is 12 amino acids. CDR3 region: CASSFEIYGYTF. The CDR3 DNA is TGTGCCAGCAGTTTCGAGATATATGGCTACACCTTC.

In its sample, this clonotype is medium-sized (0.01 to 0.1%). Compared with germline, one end of the junction differs, possibly owing to a read error. The chain has TRBV7-2 and TRBJ1-5; D is perhaps TRBD1 (5 bases). The CDR3 sequence is 14 residues long. Looked up from germline, CDR1 is SGHTA and CDR2 is FQGNSA. CDR3: CASSLAGGNQPQHF. DNA of the CDR3: TGTGCCAGCAGCCTAGCGGGGGGCAATCAGCCCCAGCATTTT.